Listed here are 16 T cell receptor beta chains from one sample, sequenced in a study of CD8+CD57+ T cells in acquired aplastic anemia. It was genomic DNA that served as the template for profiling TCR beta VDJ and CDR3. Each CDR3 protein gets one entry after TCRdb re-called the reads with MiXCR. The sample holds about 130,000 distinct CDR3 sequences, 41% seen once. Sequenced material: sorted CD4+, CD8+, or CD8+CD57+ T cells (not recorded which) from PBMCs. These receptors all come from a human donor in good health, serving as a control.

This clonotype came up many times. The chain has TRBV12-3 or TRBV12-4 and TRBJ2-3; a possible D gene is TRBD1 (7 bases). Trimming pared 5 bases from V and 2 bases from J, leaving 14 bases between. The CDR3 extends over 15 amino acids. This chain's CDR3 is CASSEQGRPTDTQYF. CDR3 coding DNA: TGTGCCAGCAGTGAACAGGGGAGGCCCACAGATACGCAGTATTTT.

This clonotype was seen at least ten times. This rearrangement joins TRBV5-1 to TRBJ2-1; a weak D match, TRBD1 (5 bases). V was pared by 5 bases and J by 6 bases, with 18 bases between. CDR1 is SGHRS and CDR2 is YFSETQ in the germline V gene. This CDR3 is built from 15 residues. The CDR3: CASRWTSISINEQFF. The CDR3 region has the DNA TGCGCCAGCAGGTGGACATCGATCAGTATCAATGAGCAGTTCTTC.

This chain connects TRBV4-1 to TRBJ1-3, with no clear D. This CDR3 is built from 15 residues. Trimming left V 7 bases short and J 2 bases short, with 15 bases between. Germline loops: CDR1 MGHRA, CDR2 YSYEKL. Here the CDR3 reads CASKFAGETGNTIYF. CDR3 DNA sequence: TGCGCCAGCAAATTCGCTGGGGAAACTGGAAACACCATATATTTT.

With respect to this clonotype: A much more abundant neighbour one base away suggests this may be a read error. The CDR3 region has the DNA TGCAGTGCCGAGGGCGGGACTAATGGAAAACTGTTTTTT. The encoded protein is CSAEGGTNGKLFF. The rearrangement links TRBV20-1 to TRBJ1-4, with D perhaps TRBD1 (5 bases). The germline V gene has CDR1 DFQATT and CDR2 SNEGSKA (reference sequence). This CDR3 is built from 13 residues.

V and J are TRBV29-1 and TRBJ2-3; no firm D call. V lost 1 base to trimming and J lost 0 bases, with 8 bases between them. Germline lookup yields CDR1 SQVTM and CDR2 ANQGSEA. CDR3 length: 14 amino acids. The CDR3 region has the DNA TGCAGCGTTGAAGCGTTGACTAGCACAGATACGCAGTATTTT. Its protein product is CSVEALTSTDTQYF.

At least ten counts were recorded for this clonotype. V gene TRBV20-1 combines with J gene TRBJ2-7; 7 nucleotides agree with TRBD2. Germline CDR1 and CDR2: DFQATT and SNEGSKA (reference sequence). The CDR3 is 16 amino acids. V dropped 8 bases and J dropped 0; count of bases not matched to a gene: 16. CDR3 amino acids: CSPAGGAGASSYEQYF. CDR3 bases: TGCAGTCCCGCGGGTGGGGCGGGAGCCAGCTCCTACGAGCAGTACTTC.

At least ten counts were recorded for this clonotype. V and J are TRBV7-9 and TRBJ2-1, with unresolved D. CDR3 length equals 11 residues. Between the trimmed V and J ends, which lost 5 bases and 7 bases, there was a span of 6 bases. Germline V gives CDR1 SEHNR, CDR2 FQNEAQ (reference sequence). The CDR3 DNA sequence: TGTGCCAGCAGCCCGAAGAATGAGCAGTTCTTC. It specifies CASSPKNEQFF.

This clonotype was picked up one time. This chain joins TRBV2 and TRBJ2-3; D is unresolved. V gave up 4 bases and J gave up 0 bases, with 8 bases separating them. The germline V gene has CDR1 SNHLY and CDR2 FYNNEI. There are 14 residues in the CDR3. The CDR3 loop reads CASSVGSSTDTQYF. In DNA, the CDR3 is TGTGCCAGCAGTGTGGGGTCTAGCACAGATACGCAGTATTTT. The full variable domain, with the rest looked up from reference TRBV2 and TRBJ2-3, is EPEVTQTPSHQVTQMGQEVILRCVPISNHLYFYWYRQILGQKVEFLVSFYNNEISEKSEIFDDQFSVERPDGSNFTLKIRSTKLEDSAMYFCASSVGSSTDTQYFGPGTRLTVL.

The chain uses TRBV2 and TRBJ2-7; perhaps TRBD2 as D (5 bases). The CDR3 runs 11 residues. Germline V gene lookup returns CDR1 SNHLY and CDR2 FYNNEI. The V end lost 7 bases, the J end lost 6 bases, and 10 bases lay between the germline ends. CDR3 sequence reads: CASIRSGEQYF. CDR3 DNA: TGTGCCAGCATAAGGAGCGGCGAGCAGTACTTC.

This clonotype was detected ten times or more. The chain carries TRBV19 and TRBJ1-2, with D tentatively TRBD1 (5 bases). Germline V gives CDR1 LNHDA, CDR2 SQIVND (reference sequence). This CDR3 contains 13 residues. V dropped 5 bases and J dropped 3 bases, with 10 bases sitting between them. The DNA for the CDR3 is TGTGCCAGTAGTGACGCAGGGTACTATGGCTACACCTTC. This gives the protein CASSDAGYYGYTF.

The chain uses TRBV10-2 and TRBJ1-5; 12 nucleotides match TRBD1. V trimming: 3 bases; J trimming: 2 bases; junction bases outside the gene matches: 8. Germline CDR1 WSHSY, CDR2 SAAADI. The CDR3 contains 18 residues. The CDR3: CASSDSGTGGVGNQPQHF. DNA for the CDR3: TGCGCCAGCAGTGACTCGGGGACAGGGGGCGTGGGCAATCAGCCCCAGCATTTT.

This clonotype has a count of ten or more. CDR3 in DNA: TGTGCCAGCAGCTTGCCTACTCCAGCTAACTATGGCTACACCTTC. Its protein product is CASSLPTPANYGYTF. The rearrangement links TRBV5-4 to TRBJ1-2; D is undetermined. CDR1 is SGHNT and CDR2 is YYREEE in the germline V gene (reference sequence). Between the trimmed V and J ends, which lost 1 base and 0 bases, there was a span of 10 bases. The CDR3 consists of 15 residues.

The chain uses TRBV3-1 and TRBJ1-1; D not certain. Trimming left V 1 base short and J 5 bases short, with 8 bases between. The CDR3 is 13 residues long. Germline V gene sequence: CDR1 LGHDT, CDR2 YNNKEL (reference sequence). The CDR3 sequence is CASSQVSGTEAFF. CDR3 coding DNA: TGTGCCAGCAGCCAAGTCTCGGGGACTGAAGCTTTCTTT.

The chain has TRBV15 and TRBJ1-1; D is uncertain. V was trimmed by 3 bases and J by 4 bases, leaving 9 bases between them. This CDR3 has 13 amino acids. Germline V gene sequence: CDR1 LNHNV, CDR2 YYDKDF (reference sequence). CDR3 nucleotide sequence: TGTGCCACCAGCAGTCAGGCGAGCACTGAAGCTTTCTTT. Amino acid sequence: CATSSQASTEAFF. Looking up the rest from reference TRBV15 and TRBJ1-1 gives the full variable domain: DAMVIQNPRYQVTQFGKPVTLSCSQTLNHNVMYWYQQKSSQAPKLLFHYYDKDFNNEADTPDNFQSRRPNTSFCFLDIRSPGLGDTAMYLCATSSQASTEAFFGQGTRLTVV.

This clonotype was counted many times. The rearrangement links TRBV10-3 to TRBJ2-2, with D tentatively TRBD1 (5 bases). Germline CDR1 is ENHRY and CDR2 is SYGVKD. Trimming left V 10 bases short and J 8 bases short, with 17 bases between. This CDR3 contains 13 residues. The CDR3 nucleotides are TGTGCCAGCGACAGTCAGTTAGGTGGGGAGCTGTTTTTT. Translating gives CASDSQLGGELFF.

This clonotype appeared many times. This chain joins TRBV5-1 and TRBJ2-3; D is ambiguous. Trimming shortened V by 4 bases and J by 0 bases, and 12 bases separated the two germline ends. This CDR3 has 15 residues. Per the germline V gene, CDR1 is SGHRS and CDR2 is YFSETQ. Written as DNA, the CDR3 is TGCGCCAGCAGCCCTCCGACGGGTAGCACAGATACGCAGTATTTT. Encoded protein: CASSPPTGSTDTQYF.